The 16 T cell receptor beta chains given below trace back to one sample, sequenced in a study of neurological immune-mediated disorders. TCRdb itself ran the 5' RACE reads through MiXCR, one entry per CDR3 protein. Among 50,000 or so distinct CDR3 sequences listed, about 26% were seen once. The sample taken for sequencing was PBMCs. The receptors originated from a woman between 70 and 85 years old in good health.

With respect to this clonotype: This may come from a read error, since a much larger clone is one base off. As DNA, the CDR3 is TGCAGCACCTTTAGCGGGCCCAACTCCTACGAGCAGTACTTC. This translates into CSTFSGPNSYEQYF. The chain couples TRBV29-1 to TRBJ2-7; 7 nucleotides match TRBD2. V was pared by 8 bases and J by 0 bases, with 10 bases of the junction left unmatched. From germline, CDR1 is SQVTM and CDR2 ANQGSEA. The CDR3 has 14 amino acids.

This clonotype came up many times. This chain joins TRBV29-1 and TRBJ1-2; TRBD1 agrees at 7 bases. CDR3 length equals 11 residues. Trimming at V came to 8 bases and at J to 5 bases, leaving 5 bases not matched to a gene. Germline loops: CDR1 SQVTM, CDR2 ANQGSEA. For the CDR3, the DNA is TGCAGCATAACAGGGGAGTATGGCTACACCTTC. Its protein product is CSITGEYGYTF.

This clonotype was seen repeatedly, ten times or more. This rearrangement joins TRBV4-1 to TRBJ2-1, with a tentative D call TRBD2 (5 bases). Germline V gives CDR1 MGHRA, CDR2 YSYEKL. There are 15 residues in the CDR3. V was pared by 4 bases and J by 7 bases, with 17 bases between. This chain's CDR3 is CASSPPTPPGNEQFF. For the CDR3, the DNA is TGCGCCAGCAGCCCCCCGACTCCCCCGGGGAATGAGCAGTTCTTC.

The genes are TRBV20-1 and TRBJ2-3, with D maybe TRBD1 (6 bases). This CDR3 has 15 amino acids. CDR1 is DFQATT, CDR2 SNEGSKA, per germline (reference sequence). Trimming stripped 3 bases from V and 0 bases from J, with 13 bases between. The chain's CDR3 is CSASESRGSTDTQYF. Here the CDR3 DNA reads TGCAGTGCTAGTGAGTCCAGGGGTAGCACAGATACGCAGTATTTT.

The chain has TRBV15 and TRBJ1-1; D remains ambiguous. This CDR3 spans 13 amino acids. The V end lost 0 bases, the J end lost 4 bases, and 6 bases lay between the germline ends. Germline V lookup: CDR1 LNHNV, CDR2 YYDKDF (reference sequence). The CDR3 is CATSRDSGTEAFF. CDR3 DNA sequence: TGTGCCACCAGCAGAGATTCGGGCACTGAAGCTTTCTTT.

This clonotype appeared many times. This rearrangement joins TRBV3-1 to TRBJ2-5; D is uncertain. Trimming stripped 2 bases from V and 0 bases from J, with 10 bases between. This CDR3 spans 15 amino acids. The germline V gene encodes CDR1 LGHDT and CDR2 YNNKEL (reference sequence). The CDR3 DNA sequence: TGTGCCAGCAGCCAACTAAACTGGTACCAAGAGACCCAGTACTTC. Its translation is CASSQLNWYQETQYF.

This clonotype has at least ten counts. The chain employs TRBV6-5 and TRBJ2-3; no clear D gene. Trimming took off 0 bases at V and 4 bases at J, with 14 bases between the two ends. Germline V lookup: CDR1 MNHEY, CDR2 SVGAGI. This CDR3 region has 16 residues. The CDR3 here is CASSYSGVGVADTQYF. CDR3 in DNA: TGTGCCAGCAGTTACTCTGGCGTGGGTGTGGCAGATACGCAGTATTTT.

This clonotype was picked up many times. The chain joins TRBV9 to TRBJ1-2; D gene unclear. From germline, CDR1 is SGDLS and CDR2 YYNGEE. Deletions cut 5 bases from V and 6 bases from J, with 8 bases between. This CDR3 comprises 11 residues. The CDR3 DNA sequence: TGTGCCAGCAGGGCCGGGAATGGCTACACCTTC. Translation: CASRAGNGYTF.

This clonotype was found once. The V gene is TRBV10-3, the J gene TRBJ2-1, with 7 bases fitting TRBD1. There are 16 residues in the CDR3. After removal of 4 bases from V and 5 bases from J, the junction contained 11 bases not matched to a gene. Germline CDR1 and CDR2: ENHRY and SYGVKD. CDR3 in amino acids: CAISGNTGVSNNEQFF. CDR3 nucleotide sequence: TGTGCCATCAGTGGTAACACAGGGGTGAGTAACAATGAGCAGTTCTTC.

This clonotype was picked up many times. This sequence joins TRBV6-6 and TRBJ1-1, with TRBD1 matching 8 bases. The CDR3 is 14 amino acids. Trimming removed 5 bases from V and 4 bases from J; junction bases left unmatched: 6. Germline assignment: CDR1 MNHNY and CDR2 SVGAGI (reference sequence). As DNA, the CDR3 is TGTGCCAGCAGTAAGGGACAGGCCCTCACTGAAGCTTTCTTT. This encodes CASSKGQALTEAFF.

The chain couples TRBV25-1 to TRBJ2-1; either TRBD1 or TRBD2 may fit D (5 bases each). Looked up from germline, CDR1 is MGHDK and CDR2 is SYGVNS. The CDR3 covers 15 residues. The germline V and J ends were trimmed by 6 bases and 8 bases, with 20 bases remaining between them. This chain's CDR3 is CASRGVAGKNDEQFF. The CDR3 DNA reads as TGTGCCAGCAGGGGGGTGGCAGGAAAAAACGATGAGCAGTTCTTC.

V usage is TRBV5-4 and J usage is TRBJ2-1; 9 bases line up with TRBD2. Germline loops: CDR1 SGHNT, CDR2 YYREEE (reference sequence). The V and J ends lost 5 bases and 5 bases, in that order; junction bases with no gene match: 5. The CDR3 runs 14 residues. The DNA of the CDR3 is TGTGCCAGCAGTTTTAGCGGGGGCCACAATGAGCAGTTCTTC. The encoded protein is CASSFSGGHNEQFF.

This clonotype has a count of ten or more. The gene calls are TRBV5-1 and TRBJ2-1; 10 bases map to TRBD2. This CDR3 comprises 13 residues. The ends lost 3 bases at V and 10 bases at J; junction bases unmatched: 4. The germline V gene has CDR1 SGHRS and CDR2 YFSETQ. The CDR3 here is CASSSPGLAEQFF. For the CDR3, the DNA is TGCGCCAGCAGCTCACCGGGACTAGCGGAGCAGTTCTTC.

This clonotype has at least ten counts. The V call is TRBV7-2, the J call TRBJ2-1, with 8 positions matching TRBD1. V shed 0 bases, J shed 2 bases, and the junction held 6 bases outside the gene matches. Looked up from germline, CDR1 is SGHTA and CDR2 is FQGNSA. This CDR3 region has 17 residues. The CDR3 DNA follows: TGTGCCAGCAGCTTAGCGGGGACAGGACTAACCTACAATGAGCAGTTCTTC. It specifies CASSLAGTGLTYNEQFF.

This clonotype was recorded many times. The J gene is TRBJ2-7, the V gene TRBV29-1; D possibly matches TRBD1 or TRBD2 (6 bases each). This CDR3 has 14 amino acids. CDR1 SQVTM and CDR2 ANQGSEA come from the germline V gene. The germline V and J ends were trimmed by 6 bases and 3 bases, with 18 bases remaining between them. CDR3 sequence reads: CSVQYREAGYEQYF. For the CDR3, the DNA is TGCAGCGTGCAATACAGGGAGGCAGGCTACGAGCAGTACTTC.

Many counts were recorded for this clonotype. The CDR3 reads CASSPTGGLYNEQFF. DNA for the CDR3: TGTGCCAGCAGCCCCACGGGGGGCCTCTACAATGAGCAGTTCTTC. The rearrangement uses TRBV12-3 or TRBV12-4 and TRBJ2-1, with a tentative D call TRBD2 (7 bases). The CDR3 is 15 residues long. V lost 6 bases, J lost 3 bases, and 15 bases lay in between.